This T cell receptor beta chain was documented in a study of OX40 agonist ivuxolimab in advanced cancers. On this clone: The antigen is unknown.

Assay: immunoSEQ multiplex PCR; the TCRdb copy retains only in-frame clones and omits some. The table includes 90,000 to 150,000 clones, 85% to 90% detected once. Study-wide findings and caveats: In general, CD8+ T cells held more expanded clones than CD4+ did, on average.

Germline CDR1 and CDR2: SGDLS and YYNGEE. V was clipped by 3 bases and J by 2 bases; unmatched bases: 8. The CDR3 totals 16 residues. This chain joins TRBV9 and TRBJ2-1; 7 positions agree with TRBD1. The sequenced sample was CD4+ or CD8+ T cells sorted from blood, obtained in a trial of the OX40 agonist ivuxolimab. The sequence was collected from an adult with an advanced solid tumor such as melanoma, head and neck, liver or kidney cancer. DNA of the CDR3: TGTGCCAGCAGCGACTCACAGGGGAGCCCCTACAATGAGCAGTTCTTC. Protein sequence: CASSDSQGSPYNEQFF.